These T cell receptor beta chains were read from a single sample in a study of blood T cell repertoires in COVID-19. TCRdb's copy holds only in-frame clones and misses some; the assay was immunoSEQ multiplex PCR. The sample has 200,000 to 300,000 clones, around 85% seen once. Sequencing used peripheral blood. The source is an elderly man with acute or convalescent COVID-19. Both conserved end residues are trimmed from each CDR3. Fields, in order: J gene, V gene, CDR3 protein.

J gene: TRBJ1-5
V gene: TRBV6-5
CDR3 protein: ASSPEGAQPQH

J gene: TRBJ2-7
V gene: TRBV10-3
CDR3 protein: AITPRTGTLYEQY

J gene: TRBJ1-1
V gene: TRBV28
CDR3 protein: ASTKDRGLTEAF

J gene: TRBJ1-6
V gene: TRBV5-6
CDR3 protein: ASSSYDRNSPLH

J gene: TRBJ2-7
V gene: TRBV24-1
CDR3 protein: ATSDGHSYEQY

J gene: TRBJ2-1
V gene: TRBV7-2
CDR3 protein: ASSLVFAGNEQF

J gene: TRBJ1-2
V gene: TRBV10-3
CDR3 protein: AITLLPGTGIDYT

J gene: TRBJ1-6
V gene: TRBV6-5
CDR3 protein: AIAPGQNNSPLH

J gene: TRBJ2-7
V gene: TRBV5-1
CDR3 protein: ASSMGLAGGSYEQY

J gene: TRBJ2-2
V gene: TRBV10-2
CDR3 protein: ASLGQENTGELF

J gene: TRBJ1-6
V gene: TRBV5-6
CDR3 protein: ASSSRDRELINSPLH

J gene: TRBJ1-6
V gene: TRBV5-6
CDR3 protein: ASSFEGHFRDSPLH

J gene: TRBJ1-1
V gene: TRBV5-4
CDR3 protein: ASSLQGRVGTEAF

J gene: TRBJ1-1
V gene: TRBV18
CDR3 protein: ASSPGTHQRTEAF

J gene: TRBJ1-5
V gene: TRBV14
CDR3 protein: ASSQGTGGNNQPQH

J gene: TRBJ2-2
V gene: TRBV12-3/TRBV12-4
CDR3 protein: ASSLLSGELF

J gene: TRBJ1-2
V gene: TRBV30
CDR3 protein: AWRGGDYGYT

J gene: TRBJ2-7
V gene: TRBV28
CDR3 protein: ASSSPGLAPYEQY

J gene: TRBJ1-5
V gene: TRBV9
CDR3 protein: ASSPSPGSPNQPQH

J gene: TRBJ2-7
V gene: TRBV4-1
CDR3 protein: ASSQGTGWEQY

J gene: TRBJ1-2
V gene: TRBV24-1
CDR3 protein: ATSDSIGTGNYGYT

J gene: TRBJ1-2
V gene: TRBV5-1
CDR3 protein: ASSRQGTGYT

J gene: TRBJ1-2
V gene: TRBV6-5
CDR3 protein: ASSRTGQWPGYT

J gene: TRBJ1-1
V gene: TRBV5-8
CDR3 protein: ASSSQGLLIMNTEAF

J gene: TRBJ1-5
V gene: TRBV19
CDR3 protein: ASKYRAGNQPQH

J gene: TRBJ2-1
V gene: TRBV28
CDR3 protein: ASSLGAGTGAYNEQF

J gene: TRBJ2-7
V gene: TRBV28
CDR3 protein: ASIKQGRSYEQY

J gene: TRBJ2-7
V gene: TRBV6-5
CDR3 protein: ASSRQGTVEQY

J gene: TRBJ2-7
V gene: TRBV7-2
CDR3 protein: ASSRPGASGDYEQY

J gene: TRBJ2-3
V gene: TRBV19
CDR3 protein: ASSRDRGLTDTQY

J gene: TRBJ1-2
V gene: TRBV28
CDR3 protein: ASGSRVEGYT

J gene: TRBJ1-3
V gene: TRBV28
CDR3 protein: ASSLGPPGNTIY

J gene: TRBJ1-1
V gene: TRBV7-2
CDR3 protein: ASSLARSTTEAF

J gene: TRBJ1-5
V gene: TRBV18
CDR3 protein: ASSPSGDGRQPQH

J gene: TRBJ2-1
V gene: TRBV19
CDR3 protein: ASSIRGGLNNEQF

J gene: TRBJ2-7
V gene: TRBV6-5
CDR3 protein: ASRRGRGPYEQY

J gene: TRBJ1-1
V gene: TRBV27
CDR3 protein: ASSLRTWNTEAF

J gene: TRBJ1-6
V gene: TRBV5-1
CDR3 protein: ASSPHDRFGNNSPLH

J gene: TRBJ2-1
V gene: TRBV7-9
CDR3 protein: ASSSPGQGKNEQF

J gene: TRBJ1-4
V gene: TRBV7-9
CDR3 protein: ASSTGDRGNEKLF

J gene: TRBJ1-6
V gene: TRBV5-4
CDR3 protein: ASSSTGQGAPYNSPLH

J gene: TRBJ2-2
V gene: TRBV2
CDR3 protein: ASRGQDTGELF

J gene: TRBJ2-7
V gene: TRBV5-1
CDR3 protein: ASSWGQRGLEEQY

J gene: TRBJ2-3
V gene: TRBV6-1
CDR3 protein: ASSGNWGRGSTDTQY

J gene: TRBJ1-1
V gene: TRBV7-3
CDR3 protein: VCRKQGRNTEAF

J gene: TRBJ2-7
V gene: TRBV28
CDR3 protein: ASSTGWEQY

J gene: TRBJ2-3
V gene: TRBV10-1
CDR3 protein: ASSESAGQVTQY

J gene: TRBJ1-1
V gene: TRBV6-6
CDR3 protein: ASRTANTEAF

J gene: TRBJ1-1
V gene: TRBV24-1
CDR3 protein: ANHPCPGTGHTEAF

J gene: TRBJ2-1
V gene: TRBV27
CDR3 protein: ATSLEGYSGRGRGNEQF

J gene: TRBJ1-2
V gene: TRBV6-5
CDR3 protein: ASTPAGTGIYGYT

J gene: TRBJ2-1
V gene: TRBV29-1
CDR3 protein: SVGHLGLGNEQF

J gene: TRBJ1-5
V gene: TRBV6-2/TRBV6-3
CDR3 protein: ASSYFGTISNQPQH

J gene: TRBJ2-4
V gene: TRBV27
CDR3 protein: ASSRRLAKNIQY

J gene: TRBJ1-1
V gene: TRBV6-1
CDR3 protein: ASSDGAGGLVNTEAF

J gene: TRBJ1-1
V gene: TRBV5-1
CDR3 protein: ASSRGPGTGDTEAF

J gene: TRBJ1-5
V gene: TRBV12-5
CDR3 protein: ASGLWGTNQPQH

J gene: TRBJ2-2
V gene: TRBV10-2
CDR3 protein: ASQGGNTGELF

J gene: TRBJ2-3
V gene: TRBV24-1
CDR3 protein: ATSDLQIRGPDTQY

J gene: TRBJ1-5
V gene: TRBV3-1/TRBV3-2
CDR3 protein: ASSHGTGFRSNQPQH